This is a list of T cell receptor beta chains from one sample in a study of T cell responses to AZD1222 COVID-19 vaccine. Data came from immunoSEQ multiplex PCR; TCRdb stores just in-frame clones and leaves some out. In the table there are roughly 130,000 clones, 80% to 90% of which are singletons. The input for sequencing was peripheral blood, taken on day 0 of AZD1222 vaccination. The receptors were gathered from an adult in good health. CDR3s include the opening cysteine and the closing phenylalanine or tryptophan. The D gene is left open where the match is weak. Clone size, where shown, is once, few, many, or a class for clones that have expanded.

>TRBJ1-1|TRBV10-3|.|.
TGTGCCATCAGTGAGTATTCTGTCTCTGACACTGAAGCTTTCTTT
CAISEYSVSDTEAFF
>TRBJ1-4|TRBV9|TRBD1|.
TGTGCCAGCAGCGTAGCGAGCGGACAGGGTGAAAAACTGTTTTTT
CASSVASGQGEKLFF
>TRBJ1-1|TRBV28|.|.
TGTGCCAGCACCCAAGGAGCCAAAGACATCGGGAACACTGAAGCTTTCTTT
CASTQGAKDIGNTEAFF
>TRBJ1-1|TRBV23-1|TRBD1|.
TGCGCCAGCAGTCAAGGACCGTTAGAGACAGGGTCTACTGAAGCTTTCTTT
CASSQGPLETGSTEAFF
>TRBJ1-1|TRBV6-5|.|few
TGTGCCTCCAAAACTCCGGGACGGATGAACACTGAAGCTTTCTTT
CASKTPGRMNTEAFF
>TRBJ2-1|TRBV5-4|TRBD1|.
TGTGCCAGCAGCTTCTGGACAGGGGTTAGCAATGAGCAGTTCTTC
CASSFWTGVSNEQFF
>TRBJ2-5|TRBV6-2/TRBV6-3|.|.
TGTGCCAGCAGTTCCGCGGGACACTTCCAAGAGACCCAGTACTTC
CASSSAGHFQETQYF
>TRBJ2-7|TRBV6-2/TRBV6-3|.|.
TGTGCCAGCAGTTCCCGACGGATATACGAGCAGTACTTC
CASSSRRIYEQYF
>TRBJ2-1|TRBV21-1|.|.
TGTGCCAGCAGCAAAGAGGGGGAAGCGGGAGGTGAATACAATGAGCAGTTCTTC
CASSKEGEAGGEYNEQFF
>TRBJ1-1|TRBV20-1|.|.
TGCAGTGCTAGTGGGGGGTTTGGGAACACTGAAGCTTTCTTT
CSASGGFGNTEAFF
>TRBJ2-7|TRBV7-2|TRBD2|.
TGTGCCAGCAGCTTGGGACTAGCGGTCTCCTACGAGCAGTACTTC
CASSLGLAVSYEQYF
>TRBJ1-6|TRBV7-9|.|once
TGTGCCAGCAGCCCGGGGGGGATCTCTAATTCACCCCTCCACTTT
CASSPGGISNSPLHF
>TRBJ2-7|TRBV7-6|.|.
TGTGCCAGCAGCTTAAGTGGGGGCGGGAGAGGATACGAGCAGTACTTC
CASSLSGGGRGYEQYF
>TRBJ2-7|TRBV11-2|.|.
TGTGCCAGCAGCCCACTAGGGGGACCTTACTACGAGCAGTACTTC
CASSPLGGPYYEQYF
>TRBJ2-7|TRBV6-5|TRBD1|.
TGTGCCAGCAGTTTCTCCCAGACAGGGGGCAGAGACGAGCAGTACTTC
CASSFSQTGGRDEQYF
>TRBJ1-2|TRBV30|.|.
TGTGCCTGGAGTGTCAGGACGATCTGGTATGGCTACACCTTC
CAWSVRTIWYGYTF
>TRBJ1-1|TRBV6-6|.|.
TGTGCCAGCAGTTACGGGAAGGGGGAATGGAACACTGAAGCTTTCTTT
CASSYGKGEWNTEAFF
>TRBJ1-1|TRBV19|.|.
TGTGCCAGTAGTATAGACAGGGACGCCACTGAAGCTTTCTTT
CASSIDRDATEAFF
>TRBJ2-1|TRBV12-3/TRBV12-4|.|.
TGTGCCAGCAGGCCAGACAGGCGTGAGCAGTTCTTC
CASRPDRREQFF
>TRBJ2-5|TRBV2|TRBD2|.
TGTGCCAGCCAACTAGCGGGGGGAGAGACCCAGTACTTC
CASQLAGGETQYF
>TRBJ2-1|TRBV19|TRBD2|.
TGTGCCAGTAGTACCGGACTAGTGGGCGATGAGCAGTTCTTC
CASSTGLVGDEQFF
>TRBJ2-1|TRBV5-1|.|.
TGCGCCAGCAGCTTGGCCGAGCAGCGTGAGCAGTTCTTC
CASSLAEQREQFF
>TRBJ2-1|TRBV7-2|TRBD2|.
TGTGCCAGCAGCTTACTGGCGGGAGGTAACAATGAGCAGTTCTTC
CASSLLAGGNNEQFF
>TRBJ2-7|TRBV5-1|TRBD2|.
TGCGCCAGCAGCTTCGCTAGCGGGGGAACCTACGAGCAGTACTTC
CASSFASGGTYEQYF
>TRBJ1-1|TRBV11-3|.|.
TGTGCCAGCAGCTTAGGACGAGGATCGCCCTTGGCTTTCTTT
CASSLGRGSPLAFF
>TRBJ2-7|TRBV19|.|.
TGTGCCAGTAGTATCCCCGCGGGGAGCGAGCAGTACTTC
CASSIPAGSEQYF
>TRBJ2-2|TRBV9|.|few
TGTGCCAGCAGCGCATTCCGGGTTCGCGGGGAGCTGTTTTTT
CASSAFRVRGELFF